The 26 T cell receptor beta chains below were found in one sample sequenced in a study of blood T cell repertoires in COVID-19. Sequencing was performed with immunoSEQ multiplex PCR; in TCRdb, only in-frame clones are kept and a portion is missing. The data show fewer than 350,000 clones, around nine tenths seen once. Input material: PBMCs or T cells enriched from blood (not recorded which). The receptors come from a man aged 55-75 years who had recovered from COVID-19.

J is TRBJ1-4 and V is TRBV29-1, with D unclear. Between the trimmed V and J ends, which lost 0 bases and 4 bases, there was a span of 9 bases. The length of the CDR3 is 14 residues. CDR1 and CDR2 (germline): SQVTM, ANQGSEA. CDR3 sequence (DNA): TGCAGCGTTGAAGATCTGCAGGATAATGAAAAACTGTTTTTT. It is translated as CSVEDLQDNEKLFF.

The rearrangement links TRBV2 to TRBJ2-7; 9 positions match TRBD1. The CDR3 has 15 residues. Germline trimming cut 5 bases from V and 2 bases from J; bases unmatched to any gene: 7. The germline CDR1 and CDR2 sequences are SNHLY and FYNNEI. CDR3 sequence: CASSYTGGIPYEQYF. Written as DNA, the CDR3 is TGTGCCAGCAGTTATACAGGGGGCATTCCCTACGAGCAGTACTTC.

This clone was seen only a few times. This chain connects TRBV28 to TRBJ2-7; TRBD1 agrees at 7 bases. Looked up from germline, CDR1 is MDHEN and CDR2 is SYDVKM. The CDR3 is made up of 13 amino acids. V was clipped by 8 bases and J by 6 bases; unmatched bases: 10. CDR3: CASSPGQISEQYF. The DNA of the CDR3 is TGTGCCAGCTCCCCGGGACAGATAAGCGAGCAGTACTTC.

The V gene is TRBV14, the J gene TRBJ2-7; maybe TRBD1 (6 bases). From germline, CDR1 is SGHDN and CDR2 FVKESK. V was cut by 0 bases and J by 4 bases, with 16 bases left in between. This CDR3 contains 16 residues. CDR3 sequence (DNA): TGTGCCAGCAGCCAAGATCATGGGACACAAATTTACGAGCAGTACTTC. It encodes CASSQDHGTQIYEQYF. Filled out from reference TRBV14 and TRBJ2-7, the complete variable domain reads EAGVTQFPSHSVIEKGQTVTLRCDPISGHDNLYWYRRVMGKEIKFLLHFVKESKQDESGMPNNRFLAERTGGTYSTLKVQPAELEDSGVYFCASSQDHGTQIYEQYFGPGTRLTVT.

This sequence joins TRBV25-1 and TRBJ1-5, with D possibly being TRBD1 (5 bases). CDR1 is MGHDK, CDR2 SYGVNS, per germline. Trimming took off 2 bases at V and 2 bases at J, with 7 bases between the two ends. The CDR3 loop spans 14 amino acids. The CDR3, as DNA: TGTGCCAGCAGTGAAGAAGGGGGCAATCAGCCCCAGCATTTT. This encodes CASSEEGGNQPQHF.

About this clone: This sample includes further DNA sequences coding for the same CDR3. V is TRBV5-6 and J is TRBJ1-5, with D perhaps TRBD1 (5 bases). Trimming removed 0 bases from V and 4 bases from J, with 8 bases in between. CDR3 length: 14 residues. Germline CDR1 and CDR2: SGHDT and YYEEEE. CDR3: CASSLGQINQPQHF. The CDR3 DNA reads TGTGCCAGCAGCTTGGGACAGATAAATCAGCCCCAGCATTTT.

This chain uses TRBV28 with TRBJ1-5; 9 positions match TRBD1. V lost 3 bases, J lost 7 bases, and 7 bases stayed unmatched. Germline lookup yields CDR1 MDHEN and CDR2 SYDVKM. The CDR3 is made up of 15 amino acids. CDR3 sequence: CASSFRTGDGQPQHF. The CDR3 nucleotides are TGTGCCAGCAGTTTTCGGACAGGGGATGGACAGCCCCAGCATTTT.

This chain uses TRBV30 with TRBJ2-7, with a weak D call TRBD1 (6 bases). Looked up from germline, CDR1 is GTSNPN and CDR2 is SVGIG (reference sequence). The CDR3 is 14 residues long. V lost 8 bases, J lost 0 bases, and 17 bases lay in between. CDR3 sequence reads: CAGVPADSSYEQYF. CDR3 DNA sequence: TGTGCCGGGGTTCCCGCGGACAGCTCCTACGAGCAGTACTTC. The whole variable domain, filled in from reference TRBV30 and TRBJ2-7, reads SQTIHQWPATLVQPVGSPLSLECTVEGTSNPNLYWYRQAAGRGLQLLFYSVGIGQISSEVPQNLSASRPQDRQFILSSKKLLLSDSGFYLCAGVPADSSYEQYFGPGTRLTVT.

The rearrangement links TRBV5-6 to TRBJ1-3; D ambiguous. CDR3 size: 14 residues. Looked up from germline, CDR1 is SGHDT and CDR2 is YYEEEE. With 0 bases removed from V and 1 base from J, the gap between germline ends came to 5 bases. The CDR3 nucleotides are TGTGCCAGCAGCTTGGTACAGTCTGGAAACACCATATATTTT. It specifies CASSLVQSGNTIYF.

This rearrangement joins TRBV6-5 to TRBJ1-6; a possible D gene is TRBD1 (6 bases). This CDR3 is built from 15 residues. Germline values: CDR1 MNHEY, CDR2 SVGAGI. V lost 4 bases and J lost 10, with 17 bases in between. CDR3 in amino acids: CASSFGQQLRSPLHF. The CDR3 DNA is TGTGCCAGCAGTTTCGGACAGCAACTAAGGTCACCCCTCCACTTT.

V gene TRBV19 combines with J gene TRBJ2-1, with TRBD2 matching 9 bases. The CDR3 is 17 residues long. Germline-derived CDR1 and CDR2 are LNHDA and SQIVND (reference sequence). J was trimmed by 0 bases and V by 5 bases; bases with no gene match: 8. The CDR3 DNA reads TGTGCCAGTAGTCGCAAGACTAGCGGTAGCTCCTACAATGAGCAGTTCTTC. It is translated as CASSRKTSGSSYNEQFF.

The CDR3 nucleotides are TGTGCCAGCAGCGTCGGACAGGGGTACACCGGGGAGCTGTTTTTT. Protein product: CASSVGQGYTGELFF. This chain links TRBV9 with TRBJ2-2; 9 bases are a match to TRBD1. Germline values: CDR1 SGDLS, CDR2 YYNGEE. Trimming cost V 2 bases and J 3 bases; bases outside gene matches: 2. CDR3 length equals 15 residues.

The CDR3 is CATSRVDTEAFF. The CDR3 region has the DNA TGTGCCACCTCCCGGGTGGACACTGAAGCTTTCTTT. V gene TRBV19 combines with J gene TRBJ1-1; D ambiguous. V lost 10 bases, J lost 3 bases, and 12 bases lay in between. Germline CDR1 reads LNHDA; CDR2 reads SQIVND (reference sequence). The CDR3 contains 12 residues.

The chain recombines TRBV6-2 or TRBV6-3 with TRBJ1-1; the match to TRBD1 covers 7 bases. The CDR3 sequence is 14 residues long. CDR1 MNHEY and CDR2 SVGEGT come from the germline V gene. The V gene end was trimmed by 4 bases and the J gene end by 1 base; junction bases not matched to a gene: 3. The CDR3 DNA reads as TGTGCCAGCAGTTCCCGACAGGGGAACACTGAAGCTTTCTTT. Its protein is CASSSRQGNTEAFF.

Regarding this clone: The DNA is omitted, as the CDR3 cannot be located on it reliably, and the CDR3 follows TCRdb's listing. This chain links TRBV6-4 with TRBJ1-2. CDR1 and CDR2 (germline): MRHNA, SNTAGT. The CDR3 has 21 residues if both end residues are counted. Here the CDR3 reads CASSDRVGTNYGYTFAGGYTF.

The J gene is TRBJ1-1, the V gene TRBV7-8; D is possibly TRBD1 (5 bases). V lost 7 bases and J 4 bases, leaving 10 bases between the germline ends. Germline V lookup: CDR1 SGHVS, CDR2 FQNEAQ. The CDR3 sequence is 12 residues long. CDR3 nucleotides: TGTGCCAGCATCGGGGGGGGCACTGAAGCTTTCTTT. Its translation is CASIGGGTEAFF.

This clone was observed a few times. The chain uses TRBV7-9 and TRBJ1-2; D uncertain. V was trimmed by 0 bases and J by 2 bases, leaving 7 bases between them. The CDR3 is 14 amino acids. Germline loops: CDR1 SEHNR, CDR2 FQNEAQ (reference sequence). The CDR3 DNA follows: TGTGCCAGCAGCTTAGCGTCGGGAAACTATGGCTACACCTTC. It specifies CASSLASGNYGYTF.

This chain joins TRBV7-9 and TRBJ1-1; 9 nucleotides agree with TRBD1. CDR3 length equals 16 residues. The V gene's germline CDR1 is SEHNR and CDR2 FQNEAQ (reference sequence). The J segment lost 4 bases and the V segment lost 5 bases, leaving 11 bases of the junction unmatched. Written as DNA, the CDR3 is TGTGCCAGCAGCCTCCGACAGGGGGTTCTCCTCACTGAAGCTTTCTTT. It encodes CASSLRQGVLLTEAFF. The full variable domain, rest sourced from reference TRBV7-9 and TRBJ1-1, is DTGVSQNPRHKITKRGQNVTFRCDPISEHNRLYWYRQTLGQGPEFLTYFQNEAQLEKSRLLSDRFSAERPKGSFSTLEIQRTEQGDSAMYLCASSLRQGVLLTEAFFGQGTRLTVV.

In regard to this clone: This specimen includes other DNA sequences encoding the same CDR3. The chain links TRBV18 to TRBJ1-2, with 11 bases that match TRBD1. V gave up 3 bases and J gave up 3 bases; unmatched junction bases: 3. CDR1 and CDR2 (germline): KGHSH, LQKENI. The CDR3 extends over 15 amino acids. The CDR3 here is CASSPGQGADYGYTF. DNA for the CDR3: TGTGCCAGCTCACCCGGACAGGGGGCGGACTATGGCTACACCTTC.

This chain links TRBV3-1 (or the pseudogene TRBV3-2) with TRBJ2-1; 8 bases match TRBD1. The junction had 5 bases not matched to a gene; V was cut back by 4 bases and J by 3 bases. The V gene's germline CDR1 is LGHDT and CDR2 YNNKEL (reference sequence). The CDR3 is 15 amino acids. CDR3 loop: CASSPGQANYNEQFF. In DNA form, the CDR3 reads TGTGCCAGCAGCCCGGGACAGGCTAACTACAATGAGCAGTTCTTC.

CDR3 nucleotides: TGCGCCAGCAGCTTGGTGGGGGGTGGAGATGGCTACACCTTC. Amino acid sequence: CASSLVGGGDGYTF. The chain recombines TRBV5-1 with TRBJ1-2, with D possibly matching TRBD1 (5 bases). V gave up 0 bases and J gave up 6 bases, with 12 bases separating them. The length of the CDR3 is 14 residues. Germline loops: CDR1 SGHRS, CDR2 YFSETQ.

This chain connects TRBV15 to TRBJ1-5; D ambiguous. Germline loops: CDR1 LNHNV, CDR2 YYDKDF (reference sequence). Trimming took off 0 bases at V and 3 bases at J, with 6 bases between the two ends. The CDR3 has 14 residues. CDR3 sequence: CATSREALNQPQHF. Here the CDR3 DNA reads TGTGCCACCAGCAGAGAGGCCCTCAATCAGCCCCAGCATTTT.

CDR3 in amino acids: CASSVEGQGKTFF. The CDR3 DNA reads TGTGCCAGCAGCGTAGAGGGACAGGGGAAAACTTTCTTT. The chain combines TRBV9 with TRBJ1-1, with 10 bases aligning to TRBD1. J gave up 12 bases and V 0 bases, and 5 bases lay outside the gene matches. The CDR3 has 13 residues. Germline CDR1 reads SGDLS; CDR2 reads YYNGEE.

The rearrangement links TRBV3-1 (or the pseudogene TRBV3-2) to TRBJ2-5; maybe TRBD2 (6 bases). Germline CDR1 is LGHDT and CDR2 is YNNKEL (reference sequence). The V and J ends lost 3 bases and 5 bases respectively, with 13 bases between them. The CDR3 has 14 residues. Written as DNA, the CDR3 is TGTGCCAGCAGCCAGGAGGGGCATGGGGAGACCCAGTACTTC. Residues: CASSQEGHGETQYF.

This chain uses TRBV7-3 with TRBJ2-1, with 10 bases aligning to TRBD2. V trimming: 6 bases; J trimming: 7 bases; junction bases outside the gene matches: 3. Germline V gene data show CDR1 as SGHTA and CDR2 as FQGTGA. This CDR3 is 13 amino acids long. The CDR3 sequence: CASRRTSGNEQFF. The CDR3 nucleotides read TGTGCCAGCAGAAGGACTAGCGGTAATGAGCAGTTCTTC.

This chain uses TRBV9 with TRBJ1-1, with TRBD1 identical over 7 bases. J was trimmed by 6 bases and V by 3 bases; bases with no gene match: 5. The CDR3 spans 13 residues. Germline V gene sequence: CDR1 SGDLS, CDR2 YYNGEE. CDR3 DNA: TGTGCCAGCAGCGGCAGACAGGGCGCTGAAGCTTTCTTT. Translation: CASSGRQGAEAFF.